Given below is one T cell receptor beta chain in context. The length of the CDR3 is 15 residues. The germline gives CDR1 SQVTM, CDR2 ANQGSEA. Deletions cut 2 bases from V and 3 bases from J, with 13 bases between. This entry comes from a study of Ad26.COV2.S vaccination and SARS-CoV-2 variants. The treatment was: some 20 received Ad26.COV2.S at low or high dose, single or two shots; roughly five received placebo; per-sample allocation not given. Specimen acquisition occurred on day 63 following the initial vaccine or placebo injection. Measured with immunoSEQ multiplex PCR; TCRdb has only the in-frame clones, and not every one. Seen here are roughly 320,000 clones, around nine tenths observed once, and the top ten hold around 3.5%.

Source: peripheral blood, taken in a trial of Ad26.COV2.S vaccine versus placebo. The receptor's source is a person aged 18-65 years who received the Ad26.COV2.S COVID-19 vaccine or a placebo. This chain connects TRBV29-1 to TRBJ1-4, with D possibly matching TRBD1 (6 bases). The CDR3 nucleotides are TGCAGCGTTGAATCCCCGACAGGCTCTAATGAAAAACTGTTTTTT. Its translation: CSVESPTGSNEKLFF.